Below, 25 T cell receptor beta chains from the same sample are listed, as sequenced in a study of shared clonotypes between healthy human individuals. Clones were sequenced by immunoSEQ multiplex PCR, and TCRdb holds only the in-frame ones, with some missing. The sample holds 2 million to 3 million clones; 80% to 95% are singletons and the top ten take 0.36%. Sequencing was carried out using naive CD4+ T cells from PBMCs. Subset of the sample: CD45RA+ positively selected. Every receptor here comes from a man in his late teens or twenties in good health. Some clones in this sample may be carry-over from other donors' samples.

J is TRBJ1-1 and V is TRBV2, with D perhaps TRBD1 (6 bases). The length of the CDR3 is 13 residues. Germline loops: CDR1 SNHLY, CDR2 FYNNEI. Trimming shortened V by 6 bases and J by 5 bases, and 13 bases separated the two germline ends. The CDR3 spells CASSLRQGTEAFF. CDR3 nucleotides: TGTGCCAGCAGCTTACGGCAGGGGACTGAAGCTTTCTTT.

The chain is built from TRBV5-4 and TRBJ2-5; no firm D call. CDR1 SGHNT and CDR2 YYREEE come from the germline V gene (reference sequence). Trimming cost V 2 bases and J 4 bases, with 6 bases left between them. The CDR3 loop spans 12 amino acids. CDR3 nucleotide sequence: TGTGCCAGCAGCTTCCAAGGAGAGACCCAGTACTTC. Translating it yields CASSFQGETQYF.

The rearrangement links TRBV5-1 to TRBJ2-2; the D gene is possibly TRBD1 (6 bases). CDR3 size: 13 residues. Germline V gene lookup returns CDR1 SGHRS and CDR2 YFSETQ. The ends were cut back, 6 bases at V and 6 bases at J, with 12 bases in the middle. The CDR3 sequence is CASTLEGAGELFF. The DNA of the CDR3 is TGCGCCAGCACCCTAGAGGGGGCCGGGGAGCTGTTTTTT.

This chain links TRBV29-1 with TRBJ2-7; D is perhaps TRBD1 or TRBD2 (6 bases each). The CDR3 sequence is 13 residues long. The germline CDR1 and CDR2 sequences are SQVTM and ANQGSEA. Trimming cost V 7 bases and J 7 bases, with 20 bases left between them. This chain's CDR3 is CSAKSGAPAEQYF. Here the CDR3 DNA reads TGCAGCGCGAAATCGGGGGCCCCGGCGGAGCAGTACTTC.

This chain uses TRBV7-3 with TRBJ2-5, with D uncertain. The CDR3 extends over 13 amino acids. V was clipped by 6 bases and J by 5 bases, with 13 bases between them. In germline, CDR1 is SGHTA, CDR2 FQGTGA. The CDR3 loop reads CASSFTTVETQYF. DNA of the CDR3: TGTGCCAGCAGTTTCACTACTGTGGAGACCCAGTACTTC.

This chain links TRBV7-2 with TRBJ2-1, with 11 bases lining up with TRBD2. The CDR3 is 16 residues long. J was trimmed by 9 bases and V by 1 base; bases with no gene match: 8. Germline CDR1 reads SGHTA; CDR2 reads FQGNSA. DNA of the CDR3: TGTGCCAGCAGCTTAGGACGTCTAGCGGGAGGTGGTGAGCAGTTCTTC. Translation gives CASSLGRLAGGGEQFF. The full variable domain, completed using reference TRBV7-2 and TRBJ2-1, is GAGVSQSPSNKVTEKGKDVELRCDPISGHTALYWYRQSLGQGLEFLIYFQGNSAPDKSGLPSDRFSAERTGGSVSTLTIQRTQQEDSAVYLCASSLGRLAGGGEQFFGPGTRLTVL.

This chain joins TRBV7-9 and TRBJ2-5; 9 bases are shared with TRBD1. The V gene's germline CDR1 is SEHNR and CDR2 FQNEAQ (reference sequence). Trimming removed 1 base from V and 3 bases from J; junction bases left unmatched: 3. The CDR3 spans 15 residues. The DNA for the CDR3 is TGTGCCAGCAGCTTAGTTCGACAGGGGGAAGAGACCCAGTACTTC. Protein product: CASSLVRQGEETQYF.

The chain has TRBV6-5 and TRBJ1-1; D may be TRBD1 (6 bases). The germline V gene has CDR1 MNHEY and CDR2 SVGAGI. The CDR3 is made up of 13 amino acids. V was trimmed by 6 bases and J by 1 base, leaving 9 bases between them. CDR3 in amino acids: CASRYRENTEAFF. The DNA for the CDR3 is TGTGCCAGCAGATACAGGGAGAACACTGAAGCTTTCTTT.

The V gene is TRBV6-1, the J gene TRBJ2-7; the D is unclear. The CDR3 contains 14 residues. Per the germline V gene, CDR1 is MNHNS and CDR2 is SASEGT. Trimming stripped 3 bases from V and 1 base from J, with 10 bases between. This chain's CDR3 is CASSDVSRSYEQYF. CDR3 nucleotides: TGTGCCAGCAGTGATGTTTCCAGATCCTACGAGCAGTACTTC.

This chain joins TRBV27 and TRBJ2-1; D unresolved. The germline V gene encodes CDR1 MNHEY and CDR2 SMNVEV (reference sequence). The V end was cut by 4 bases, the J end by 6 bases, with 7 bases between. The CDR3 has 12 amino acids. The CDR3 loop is CASSSGFNEQFF. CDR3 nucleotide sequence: TGTGCCAGCAGTTCCGGTTTCAATGAGCAGTTCTTC.

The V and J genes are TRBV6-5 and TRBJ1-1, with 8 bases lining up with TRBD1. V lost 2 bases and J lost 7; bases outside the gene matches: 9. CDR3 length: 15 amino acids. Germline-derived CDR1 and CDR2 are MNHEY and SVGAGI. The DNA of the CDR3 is TGTGCCAGCAGTTACGGCGGACAGGGTACGGGTGAAGCTTTCTTT. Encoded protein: CASSYGGQGTGEAFF.

This CDR3 is CASSLDPTTGELFF. The CDR3, as DNA: TGTGCCAGCAGCTTAGATCCGACGACCGGGGAGCTGTTTTTT. The chain couples TRBV11-3 to TRBJ2-2; D is uncertain. The CDR3 is made up of 14 amino acids. The germline V gene encodes CDR1 SGHNT and CDR2 YENEEA. The V gene lost 0 bases and the J gene lost 5 bases, with 7 bases spanning the gap.

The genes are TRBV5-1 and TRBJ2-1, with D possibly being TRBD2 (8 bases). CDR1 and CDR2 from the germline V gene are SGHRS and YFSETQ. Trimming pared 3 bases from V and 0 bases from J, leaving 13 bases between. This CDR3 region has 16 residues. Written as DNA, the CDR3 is TGCGCCAGCAGCTCGGGAGGGGGCGTCTCCTACAATGAGCAGTTCTTC. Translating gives CASSSGGGVSYNEQFF.

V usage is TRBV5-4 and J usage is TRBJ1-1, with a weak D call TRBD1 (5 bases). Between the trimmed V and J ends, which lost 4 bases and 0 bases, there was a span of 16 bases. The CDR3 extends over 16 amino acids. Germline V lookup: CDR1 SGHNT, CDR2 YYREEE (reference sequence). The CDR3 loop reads CASSIDAGTVNTEAFF. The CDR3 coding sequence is TGTGCCAGCAGCATAGACGCCGGGACCGTGAACACTGAAGCTTTCTTT.

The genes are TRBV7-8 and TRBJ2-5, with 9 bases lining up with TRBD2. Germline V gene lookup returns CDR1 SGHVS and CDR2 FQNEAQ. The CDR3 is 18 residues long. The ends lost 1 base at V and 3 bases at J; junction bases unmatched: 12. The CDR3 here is CASSLGSASGTVEETQYF. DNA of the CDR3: TGTGCCAGCAGCTTAGGGTCGGCTAGCGGGACGGTGGAAGAGACCCAGTACTTC. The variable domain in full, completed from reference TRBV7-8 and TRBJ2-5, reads GAGVSQSPRYKVAKRGQDVALRCDPISGHVSLFWYQQALGQGPEFLTYFQNEAQLDKSGLPSDRFFAERPEGSVSTLKIQRTQQEDSAVYLCASSLGSASGTVEETQYFGPGTRLLVL.

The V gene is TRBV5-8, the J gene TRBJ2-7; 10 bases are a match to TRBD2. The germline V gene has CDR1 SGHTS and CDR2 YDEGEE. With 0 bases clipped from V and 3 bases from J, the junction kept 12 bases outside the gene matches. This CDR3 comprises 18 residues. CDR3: CASSLEFTSGTVSYEQYF. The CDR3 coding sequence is TGTGCCAGCAGCTTGGAATTTACTAGCGGGACTGTGAGCTACGAGCAGTACTTC.

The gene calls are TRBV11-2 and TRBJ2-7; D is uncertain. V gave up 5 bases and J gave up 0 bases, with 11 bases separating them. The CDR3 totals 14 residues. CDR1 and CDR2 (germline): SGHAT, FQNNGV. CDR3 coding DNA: TGTGCCAGCAGCAGACGAAAGCTCTCCTACGAGCAGTACTTC. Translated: CASSRRKLSYEQYF.

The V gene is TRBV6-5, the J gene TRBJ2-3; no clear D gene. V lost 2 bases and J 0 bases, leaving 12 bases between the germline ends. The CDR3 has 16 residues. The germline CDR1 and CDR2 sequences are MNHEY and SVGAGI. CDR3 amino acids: CASSYQSATSTDTQYF. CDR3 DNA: TGTGCCAGCAGTTACCAGTCAGCTACTAGCACAGATACGCAGTATTTT.

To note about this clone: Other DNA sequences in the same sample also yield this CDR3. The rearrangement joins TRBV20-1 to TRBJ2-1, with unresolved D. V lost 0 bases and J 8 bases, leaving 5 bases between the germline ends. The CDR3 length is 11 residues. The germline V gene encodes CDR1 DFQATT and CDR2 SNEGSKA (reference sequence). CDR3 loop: CSARDRHEQFF. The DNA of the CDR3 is TGCAGTGCTAGAGATCGACATGAGCAGTTCTTC.

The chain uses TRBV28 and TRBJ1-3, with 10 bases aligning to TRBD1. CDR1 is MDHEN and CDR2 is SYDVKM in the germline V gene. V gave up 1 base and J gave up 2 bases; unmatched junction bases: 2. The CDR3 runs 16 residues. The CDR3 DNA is TGTGCCAGCAGTTTATTCGGACAGGGGGCTGGAAACACCATATATTTT. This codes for CASSLFGQGAGNTIYF.

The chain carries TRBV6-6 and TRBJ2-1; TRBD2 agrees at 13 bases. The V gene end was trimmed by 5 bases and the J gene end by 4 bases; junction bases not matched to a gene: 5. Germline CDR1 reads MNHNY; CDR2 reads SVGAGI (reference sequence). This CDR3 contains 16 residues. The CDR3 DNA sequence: TGTGCCAGCAGTCGCCAACTAGCGGGAGGGTACAATGAGCAGTTCTTC. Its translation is CASSRQLAGGYNEQFF.

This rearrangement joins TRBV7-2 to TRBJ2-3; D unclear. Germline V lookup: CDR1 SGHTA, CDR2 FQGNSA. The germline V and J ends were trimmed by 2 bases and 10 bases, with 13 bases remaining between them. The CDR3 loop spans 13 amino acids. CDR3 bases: TGTGCCAGCAGCTTAACCCCTAGGATGGCGCAGTATTTT. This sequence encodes CASSLTPRMAQYF.

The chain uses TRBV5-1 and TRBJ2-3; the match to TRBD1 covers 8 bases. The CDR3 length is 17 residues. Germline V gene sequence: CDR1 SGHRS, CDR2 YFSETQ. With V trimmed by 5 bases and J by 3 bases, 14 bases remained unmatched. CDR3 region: CASSLTGVGGGTDTQYF. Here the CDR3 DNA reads TGCGCCAGCAGTTTGACAGGGGTTGGAGGTGGGACAGATACGCAGTATTTT. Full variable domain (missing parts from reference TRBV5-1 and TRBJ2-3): KAGVTQTPRYLIKTRGQQVTLSCSPISGHRSVSWYQQTPGQGLQFLFEYFSETQRNKGNFPGRFSGRQFSNSRSEMNVSTLELGDSALYLCASSLTGVGGGTDTQYFGPGTRLTVL.

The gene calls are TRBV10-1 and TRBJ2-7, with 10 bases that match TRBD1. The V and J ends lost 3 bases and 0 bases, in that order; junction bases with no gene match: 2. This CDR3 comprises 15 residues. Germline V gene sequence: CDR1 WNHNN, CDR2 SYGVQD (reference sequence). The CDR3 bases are TGCGCCAGCAGTGATCGGACAGGGGGCTCCTACGAGCAGTACTTC. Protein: CASSDRTGGSYEQYF.

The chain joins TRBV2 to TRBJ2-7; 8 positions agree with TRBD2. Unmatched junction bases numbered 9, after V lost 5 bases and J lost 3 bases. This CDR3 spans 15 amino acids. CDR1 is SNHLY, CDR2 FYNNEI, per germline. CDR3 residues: CASSRDPGGSYEQYF. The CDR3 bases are TGTGCCAGCAGTAGAGACCCGGGAGGGAGCTACGAGCAGTACTTC.